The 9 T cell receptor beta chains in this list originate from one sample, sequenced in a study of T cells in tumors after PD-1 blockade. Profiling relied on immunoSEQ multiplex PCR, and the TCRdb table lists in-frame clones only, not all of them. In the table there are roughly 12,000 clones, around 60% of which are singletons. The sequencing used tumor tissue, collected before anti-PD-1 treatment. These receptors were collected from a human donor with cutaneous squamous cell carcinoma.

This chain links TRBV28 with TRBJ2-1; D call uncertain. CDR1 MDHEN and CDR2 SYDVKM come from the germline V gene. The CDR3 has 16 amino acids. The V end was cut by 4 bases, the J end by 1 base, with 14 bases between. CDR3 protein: CASSSPQFGSYNEQFF. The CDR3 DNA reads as TGTGCCAGCAGTTCCCCCCAGTTCGGATCCTACAATGAGCAGTTCTTC.

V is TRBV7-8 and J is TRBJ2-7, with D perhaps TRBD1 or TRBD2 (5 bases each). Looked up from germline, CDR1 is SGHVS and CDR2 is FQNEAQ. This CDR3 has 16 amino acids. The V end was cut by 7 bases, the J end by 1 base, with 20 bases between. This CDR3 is CASTPGSDGGSYEQYF. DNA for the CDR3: TGTGCCAGCACCCCCGGGTCCGATGGGGGATCCTACGAGCAGTACTTC.

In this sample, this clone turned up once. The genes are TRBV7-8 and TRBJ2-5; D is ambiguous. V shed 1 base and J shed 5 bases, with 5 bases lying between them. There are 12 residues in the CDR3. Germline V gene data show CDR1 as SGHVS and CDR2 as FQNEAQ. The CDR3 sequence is CASSLVAETQYF. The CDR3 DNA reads TGTGCCAGCAGCTTAGTTGCCGAGACCCAGTACTTC. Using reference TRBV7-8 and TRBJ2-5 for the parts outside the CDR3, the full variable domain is GAGVSQSPRYKVAKRGQDVALRCDPISGHVSLFWYQQALGQGPEFLTYFQNEAQLDKSGLPSDRFFAERPEGSVSTLKIQRTQQEDSAVYLCASSLVAETQYFGPGTRLLVL.

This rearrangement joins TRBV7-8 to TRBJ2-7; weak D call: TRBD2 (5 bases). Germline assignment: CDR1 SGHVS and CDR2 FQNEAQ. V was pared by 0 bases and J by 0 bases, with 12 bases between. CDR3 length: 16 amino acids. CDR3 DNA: TGTGCCAGCAGCTTAGCGAGAGCGGCAAACTCCTACGAGCAGTACTTC. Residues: CASSLARAANSYEQYF.

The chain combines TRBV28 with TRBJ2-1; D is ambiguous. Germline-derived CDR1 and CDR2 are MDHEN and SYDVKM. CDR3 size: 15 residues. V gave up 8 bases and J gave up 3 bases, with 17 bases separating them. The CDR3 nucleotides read TGTGCCAGCCTCGGCCAGCGAGAGAACTACAATGAGCAGTTCTTC. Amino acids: CASLGQRENYNEQFF.

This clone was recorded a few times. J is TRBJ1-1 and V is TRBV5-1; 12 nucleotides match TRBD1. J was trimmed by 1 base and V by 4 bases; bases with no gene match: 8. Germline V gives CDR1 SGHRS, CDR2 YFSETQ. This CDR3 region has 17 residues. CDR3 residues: CASSRMGTGGWNTEAFF. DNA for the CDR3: TGCGCCAGCAGCCGGATGGGGACAGGGGGCTGGAACACTGAAGCTTTCTTT.

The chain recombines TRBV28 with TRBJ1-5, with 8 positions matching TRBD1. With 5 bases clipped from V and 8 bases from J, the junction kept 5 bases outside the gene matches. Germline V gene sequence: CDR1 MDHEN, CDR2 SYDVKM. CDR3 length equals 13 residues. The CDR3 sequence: CASSGDRFKPQHF. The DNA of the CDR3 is TGTGCCAGCAGTGGGGACAGGTTTAAGCCCCAGCATTTT.

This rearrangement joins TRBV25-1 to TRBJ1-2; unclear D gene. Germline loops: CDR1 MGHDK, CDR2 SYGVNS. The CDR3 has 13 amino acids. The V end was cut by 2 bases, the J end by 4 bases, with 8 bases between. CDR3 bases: TGTGCCAGCAGTGAAGCAGCATCCTATGGCTACACCTTC. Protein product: CASSEAASYGYTF.

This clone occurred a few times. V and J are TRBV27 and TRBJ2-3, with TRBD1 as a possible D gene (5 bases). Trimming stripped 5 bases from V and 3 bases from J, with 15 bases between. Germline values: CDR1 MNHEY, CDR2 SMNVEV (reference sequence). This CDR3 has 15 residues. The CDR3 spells CASSVIGVRTDTQYF. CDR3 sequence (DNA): TGTGCCAGCAGTGTTATAGGGGTAAGAACAGATACGCAGTATTTT.